Here is one T cell receptor (beta chain) with its context. Its antigen is undetermined. An approximately 200 ng quantity of DNA, 29,000 or so T cell genomes, went into the sorted-subset replicate PCRs. Here immunoSEQ multiplex PCR was the method, and the copy in TCRdb shows in-frame clones only, minus some. Of approximately 1.1 million clones listed, around three quarters are singletons. This record belongs to a study of shared clonotypes between healthy human individuals. General study points: Against clonotypes common to all four donors, non-shared ones had lower generation probabilities.

J gave up 8 bases and V 3 bases, and 5 bases lay outside the gene matches. Germline V gene data show CDR1 as KGHSH and CDR2 as LQKENI. CDR3 length equals 15 residues. V usage is TRBV18 and J usage is TRBJ2-1, with 12 bases matching TRBD2. This clonotype was sampled from a young man in good health. Some clones in this sample may be carry-over from other donors' samples. The sequencing input was memory CD4+ T cells from PBMCs. Specified subset: CD45RA-negative fraction. The CDR3 bases are TGTGCCAGCTCACCTCGACTAGCGGGAGTTCATGAGCAGTTCTTC. It yields the protein CASSPRLAGVHEQFF.